The sequence of this T cell receptor beta chain was determined in a study of a mutant IDH1 vaccine in newly diagnosed glioma. Deletions cut 1 base from V and 9 bases from J, with 15 bases between. Germline assignment: CDR1 SEHNR and CDR2 FQNEAQ (reference sequence). The CDR3 consists of 14 residues. Method: immunoSEQ multiplex PCR; TCRdb's copy keeps in-frame clones and lacks some. The sample has around 54,000 clones; roughly nine tenths are singletons. In regard to this clone: What it recognizes is unknown.

Documented time point: week 35, safety follow-up. Every single dose of the vaccine, 300 ug of mutant IDH1 20-mer peptide, came with topical imiquimod. The receptor was derived from a man aged 35-49 years with glioma. V usage is TRBV7-9 and J usage is TRBJ1-2, with unresolved D. This material consisted of PBMCs, taken from a glioma patient whose treatment included an IDH1 peptide vaccine. The DNA for the CDR3 is TGTGCCAGCAGCTTAGTGGGGAAGCCCAGGAGCTACACCTTC. It yields the protein CASSLVGKPRSYTF.